The 12 T cell receptor beta chains given below trace back to one sample, sequenced in a study of CD8+ T cells in alopecia areata. Following extraction, RNA underwent reverse transcription to cDNA, which served as the sequencing template. The protocol was immunoSEQ multiplex PCR, while the TCRdb copy is restricted to in-frame clones and leaves out a portion. The sample carries a few hundred thousand clones, about two fifths recorded once. Treatment indicated: oral pan-JAK inhibitor, 5-10 mg twice daily. Sequenced here: CD4+ T cells sorted from blood, sampled at roughly week 30, from a patient treated with tofacitinib. The source of these receptors is a human donor with alopecia areata.

This clone was seen only a few times. V gene TRBV9 combines with J gene TRBJ1-4; D not certain. The CDR3 extends over 15 amino acids. CDR1 and CDR2 from the germline V gene are SGDLS and YYNGEE. Trimming shortened V by 0 bases and J by 8 bases, and 14 bases separated the two germline ends. CDR3 loop: CASSVVPDVIEKLFF. The CDR3 DNA reads as TGTGCCAGCAGCGTAGTTCCGGATGTCATCGAAAAACTGTTTTTT.

The chain has TRBV29-1 and TRBJ2-3, with a weak D call TRBD1 (5 bases). The V end was cut by 7 bases, the J end by 0 bases, with 17 bases between. From germline, CDR1 is SQVTM and CDR2 ANQGSEA. The CDR3 length is 15 residues. DNA of the CDR3: TGCAGCGCCGTTCGGCTGGACACTAGCACAGATACGCAGTATTTT. Amino acids: CSAVRLDTSTDTQYF.

This clone was seen only a few times. The V gene is TRBV4-1, the J gene TRBJ1-5; D call uncertain. V gave up 4 bases and J gave up 3 bases, with 7 bases separating them. This CDR3 has 13 amino acids. The germline CDR1 and CDR2 sequences are MGHRA and YSYEKL. The CDR3 here is CASSRGPNQPQHF. DNA of the CDR3: TGCGCCAGCAGCCGCGGGCCCAATCAGCCCCAGCATTTT.

The chain has TRBV7-9 and TRBJ2-3, with TRBD2 as a possible D gene (6 bases). The V end lost 5 bases, the J end lost 2 bases, and 14 bases lay between the germline ends. Germline V lookup: CDR1 SEHNR, CDR2 FQNEAQ (reference sequence). CDR3 length: 15 amino acids. CDR3 sequence (DNA): TGTGCCAGCAGCGAACCGGGACTTTCCACAGATACGCAGTATTTT. It codes for CASSEPGLSTDTQYF.

This clone was recorded a few times. The chain combines TRBV10-3 with TRBJ2-7; 8 bases agree with TRBD1. Germline V gene lookup returns CDR1 ENHRY and CDR2 SYGVKD. Trimming at V came to 5 bases and at J to 6 bases, leaving 9 bases not matched to a gene. This CDR3 has 14 amino acids. The CDR3 bases are TGTGCCATCAGTTACCAGGACAGGGAAGGCGAGCAGTACTTC. Amino acids: CAISYQDREGEQYF.

V usage is TRBV27 and J usage is TRBJ2-5; D unclear. Trimming cost V 5 bases and J 9 bases, with 28 bases left between them. The CDR3 is 17 residues long. Germline V gene data show CDR1 as MNHEY and CDR2 as SMNVEV (reference sequence). The CDR3 is CASSPGPRAGRRTAQYF. Here the CDR3 DNA reads TGTGCCAGCAGTCCTGGACCTCGGGCCGGCCGGCGTACGGCCCAGTACTTC.

This CDR3 is CASSSRALAGYTF. The CDR3 DNA reads as TGCGCCAGCTCATCCAGGGCGTTGGCTGGCTACACCTTC. The chain uses TRBV5-1 and TRBJ1-2, with D perhaps matching TRBD1 (5 bases). V gave up 7 bases and J gave up 7 bases, with 17 bases separating them. CDR3 length equals 13 residues. The V gene's germline CDR1 is SGHRS and CDR2 YFSETQ.

CDR3 region: CASSSEGRGDGYTF. CDR3 DNA: TGTGCCAGCAGCTCCGAGGGTAGGGGGGATGGCTACACCTTC. This chain links TRBV7-9 with TRBJ1-2, with D perhaps matching TRBD1 (6 bases). V was trimmed by 4 bases and J by 6 bases, leaving 15 bases between them. The germline V gene has CDR1 SEHNR and CDR2 FQNEAQ (reference sequence). This CDR3 region has 14 residues.

The chain carries TRBV30 and TRBJ2-3; unclear D gene. V was clipped by 5 bases and J by 3 bases, with 9 bases between them. From germline, CDR1 is GTSNPN and CDR2 SVGIG (reference sequence). The CDR3 totals 12 residues. The CDR3 is CAWDSGTDTQYF. In DNA, the CDR3 is TGTGCCTGGGACTCCGGGACAGATACGCAGTATTTT.

The chain links TRBV4-2 to TRBJ2-1; 8 bases are a match to TRBD1. CDR3 length: 16 residues. Germline lookup yields CDR1 LGHNA and CDR2 YNFKEQ. V lost 0 bases, J lost 4 bases, and 5 bases stayed unmatched. The CDR3 loop reads CASSQDTDRAYNEQFF. The CDR3 DNA sequence: TGTGCCAGCAGCCAAGATACGGACAGGGCATACAATGAGCAGTTCTTC.

In its sample, this clone was seen many times. In the same sample, other DNA sequences code for this CDR3. CDR3 bases: TGTGCCAGCAGCTTAGATCGCCGGACCGGGGAGCTGTTTTTT. Encoded protein: CASSLDRRTGELFF. This rearrangement joins TRBV7-9 to TRBJ2-2, with D uncertain. CDR3 length: 14 amino acids. V dropped 1 base and J dropped 5 bases, with 8 bases sitting between them. Germline V CDR1 and CDR2: SEHNR, FQNEAQ (reference sequence).

This clone was seen only a few times. The chain is built from TRBV13 and TRBJ2-1; the D is unclear. The CDR3 sequence is 14 residues long. CDR1 is PRHDT and CDR2 is FYEKMQ in the germline V gene (reference sequence). Trimming pared 5 bases from V and 0 bases from J, leaving 8 bases between. CDR3 DNA sequence: TGTGCCAGCAGCCCCCAAGGCTCCTACAATGAGCAGTTCTTC. Translation gives CASSPQGSYNEQFF.